Listed below are T cell receptor beta chains from one sample, sequenced in a study of memory CD4+ T cells and cytomegalovirus serostatus. The table came from immunoSEQ multiplex PCR; TCRdb's copy has only in-frame clones and leaves some out. The repertoire holds over 35,000 clones, with around 80% as singletons. Sequencing was done on a sample of memory CD4+ T cells from blood. All receptors derive from an adult in good health and CMV-seronegative. Both conserved end residues are part of each CDR3. A D gene is named only where the DNA matches it firmly. The size entry is marked missing in some rows and otherwise reads once, few, many or a size class.

CDR3aa: CASSRATQIGYTF
CDR3nt: TGCGCCAGCAGCCGGGCTACCCAGATTGGCTACACCTTC
v_gene: TRBV4-1
j_gene: TRBJ1-2
d_gene: .
abundance: once

CDR3aa: CASSLYETGDIYGYTF
CDR3nt: TGTGCCAGCAGCTTATATGAAACAGGAGATATCTATGGCTACACCTTC
v_gene: TRBV11-2
j_gene: TRBJ1-2
d_gene: .
abundance: .

CDR3aa: CASRDRENEKLFF
CDR3nt: TGTGCCAGTCGGGACCGGGAAAATGAAAAACTGTTTTTT
v_gene: TRBV19
j_gene: TRBJ1-4
d_gene: .
abundance: once

CDR3aa: CASSPRQGGNSPLHF
CDR3nt: TGTGCCAGCAGCCCACGACAGGGTGGAAATTCACCCCTCCACTTT
v_gene: TRBV7-8
j_gene: TRBJ1-6
d_gene: TRBD1
abundance: .

CDR3aa: CAWGSGLAGNTIYF
CDR3nt: TGTGCCTGGGGCTCTGGGCTTGCGGGAAACACCATATATTTT
v_gene: TRBV30
j_gene: TRBJ1-3
d_gene: .
abundance: .

CDR3aa: CASSYSRRGAGGYTF
CDR3nt: TGTGCCAGCAGTTACTCGAGGCGCGGGGCCGGGGGCTACACCTTC
v_gene: TRBV6-5
j_gene: TRBJ1-2
d_gene: .
abundance: .

CDR3aa: CASSFRLAGGTDTQYF
CDR3nt: TGTGCCAGCAGCTTTAGACTAGCGGGGGGCACAGATACGCAGTATTTT
v_gene: TRBV7-2
j_gene: TRBJ2-3
d_gene: TRBD2
abundance: .

CDR3aa: CASSLAGAQETQYF
CDR3nt: TGTGCCAGCAGTTTAGCGGGGGCCCAAGAGACCCAGTACTTC
v_gene: TRBV27
j_gene: TRBJ2-5
d_gene: .
abundance: .

CDR3aa: CASSASRASNQPQHF
CDR3nt: TGTGCCAGCAGCGCCTCCAGGGCTAGCAATCAGCCCCAGCATTTT
v_gene: TRBV7-2
j_gene: TRBJ1-5
d_gene: .
abundance: once

CDR3aa: CASSGTSGANVLTF
CDR3nt: TGCGCCAGCAGCGGGACCTCTGGGGCCAACGTCCTGACTTTC
v_gene: TRBV10-2
j_gene: TRBJ2-6
d_gene: .
abundance: .

CDR3aa: CASSTGDGLGYGYTF
CDR3nt: TGTGCCAGCAGTACAGGGGACGGACTCGGCTATGGCTACACCTTC
v_gene: TRBV6-5
j_gene: TRBJ1-2
d_gene: TRBD1
abundance: .

CDR3aa: CASSQEVLGAEAFF
CDR3nt: TGCGCCAGCAGCCAAGAGGTCCTAGGCGCTGAAGCTTTCTTT
v_gene: TRBV4-3
j_gene: TRBJ1-1
d_gene: .
abundance: .

CDR3aa: CASSFRGGQYNEQFF
CDR3nt: TGTGCCAGCAGTTTTCGCGGGGGCCAGTACAATGAGCAGTTCTTC
v_gene: TRBV28
j_gene: TRBJ2-1
d_gene: .
abundance: .

CDR3aa: CASSPSSGGYNEQFF
CDR3nt: TGTGCCAGCAGTCCTTCTAGCGGGGGATACAATGAGCAGTTCTTC
v_gene: TRBV28
j_gene: TRBJ2-1
d_gene: TRBD2
abundance: .

CDR3aa: CASSSGLGPSGANVLTF
CDR3nt: TGTGCCAGCAGTTCCGGACTAGGCCCCTCTGGGGCCAACGTCCTGACTTTC
v_gene: TRBV28
j_gene: TRBJ2-6
d_gene: TRBD2
abundance: few

CDR3aa: CASSENDRLGSYNSPLHF
CDR3nt: TGTGCCAGCAGTGAAAATGACAGGCTGGGGTCCTATAATTCACCCCTCCACTTT
v_gene: TRBV25-1
j_gene: TRBJ1-6
d_gene: .
abundance: .

CDR3aa: CSVEEGARRKYF
CDR3nt: TGCAGCGTTGAAGAAGGCGCTCGGAGAAAGTACTTC
v_gene: TRBV29-1
j_gene: TRBJ2-7
d_gene: .
abundance: .

CDR3aa: CASSQFSYNEQFF
CDR3nt: TGTGCCAGCAGCCAGTTTTCCTACAATGAGCAGTTCTTC
v_gene: TRBV7-2
j_gene: TRBJ2-1
d_gene: .
abundance: .